The 3 T cell receptor beta chains below come from one sample, sequenced in a study of T cell responses to AZD1222 COVID-19 vaccine (dated by TCRdb to the early 2020s). The time point label on this specimen signifies: about 28 days (+/-7) after the second vaccine dose. Library generation was performed with the immunoSEQ multiplex PCR assay. The source is immuneACCESS, and TCRdb retained only in-frame sequences with V and J called. Part of the clones is not carried over; for the studies checked, unresolved V genes explain less than half of this, and the remainder is unexplained. The sample table shows about 130,000 clones, and more than 90% are seen once. The ten largest account for about 1.1% of the sample. The sample was peripheral blood, taken 28 days after the second AZD1222 dose. These receptor sequences come from an adult who received the AZD1222 COVID-19 vaccine.

This sequence joins TRBV2 and TRBJ1-5; the D gene is possibly TRBD1 (5 bases). This CDR3 is built from 14 residues. Germline V gene sequence: CDR1 SNHLY, CDR2 FYNNEI. V was clipped by 4 bases and J by 4 bases, with 11 bases between them. The CDR3 reads CASSVQGVNQPQHF. DNA for the CDR3: TGTGCCAGCAGTGTGCAAGGGGTTAATCAGCCCCAGCATTTT.

This rearrangement joins TRBV20-1 to TRBJ2-7; no clear D gene. V was trimmed by 4 bases and J by 0 bases, leaving 4 bases between them. In germline, CDR1 is DFQATT, CDR2 SNEGSKA (reference sequence). The CDR3 covers 11 residues. CDR3 nucleotides: TGCAGTGCTACAAGCTCCTACGAGCAGTACTTC. It codes for CSATSSYEQYF.

The DNA of the CDR3 is TGCGCCAGCAGCTTGGCCGCGTCGGTGAACACTGAAGCTTTCTTT. Translation gives CASSLAASVNTEAFF. The chain has TRBV5-1 and TRBJ1-1; D is uncertain. The germline V and J ends were trimmed by 0 bases and 0 bases, with 9 bases remaining between them. In germline, CDR1 is SGHRS, CDR2 YFSETQ. The CDR3 length is 15 residues.